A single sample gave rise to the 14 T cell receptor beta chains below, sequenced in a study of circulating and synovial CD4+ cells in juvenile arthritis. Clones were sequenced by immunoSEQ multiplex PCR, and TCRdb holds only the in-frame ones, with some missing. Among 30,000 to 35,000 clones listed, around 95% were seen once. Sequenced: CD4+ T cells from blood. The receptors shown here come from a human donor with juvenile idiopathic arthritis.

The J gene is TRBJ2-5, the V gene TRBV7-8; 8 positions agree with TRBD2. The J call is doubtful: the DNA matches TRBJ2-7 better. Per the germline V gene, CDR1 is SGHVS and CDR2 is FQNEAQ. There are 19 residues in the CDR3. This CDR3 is CASSFLSGGRFSSSYEQYF. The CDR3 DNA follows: TGTGCCAGCAGCTTTCTGAGTGGCGGGAGGTTTTCCAGCTCCTACGAGCAGTACTTC.

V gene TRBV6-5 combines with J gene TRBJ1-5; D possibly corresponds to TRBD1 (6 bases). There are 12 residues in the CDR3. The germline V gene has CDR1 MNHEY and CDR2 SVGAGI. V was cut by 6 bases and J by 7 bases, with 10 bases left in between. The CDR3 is CASSSTGQPQHF. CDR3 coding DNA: TGTGCCAGCAGCTCCACAGGGCAGCCCCAGCATTTT.

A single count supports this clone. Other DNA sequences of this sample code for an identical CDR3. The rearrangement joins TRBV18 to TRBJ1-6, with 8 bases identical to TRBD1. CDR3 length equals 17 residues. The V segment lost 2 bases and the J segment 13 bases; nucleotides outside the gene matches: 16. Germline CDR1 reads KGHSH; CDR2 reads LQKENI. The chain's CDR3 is CASSPFGPDRGYSPLHF. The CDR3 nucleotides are TGTGCCAGCTCACCATTCGGGCCCGACAGGGGATACTCCCCCCTCCACTTT.

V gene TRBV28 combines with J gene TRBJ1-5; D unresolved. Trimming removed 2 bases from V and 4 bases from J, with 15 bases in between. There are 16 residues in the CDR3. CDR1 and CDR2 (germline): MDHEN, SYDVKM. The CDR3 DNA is TGTGCCAGCAGTTTAGGCTCGGCCAGGCTGAATCAGCCCCAGCATTTT. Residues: CASSLGSARLNQPQHF.

Here the CDR3 DNA reads TGTGCCAGCAGCGCCCATAGCGGGGGGACAGATACGCAGTATTTT. This translates into CASSAHSGGTDTQYF. The chain employs TRBV9 and TRBJ2-3; 10 bases agree with TRBD2. Per the germline V gene, CDR1 is SGDLS and CDR2 is YYNGEE. This CDR3 spans 15 amino acids. Trimming removed 3 bases from V and 3 bases from J; junction bases left unmatched: 4.

The CDR3 region is CASSSGTGNYGYTF. The CDR3 DNA reads TGTGCCAGCAGTTCCGGGACAGGGAACTATGGCTACACCTTC. The V and J genes are TRBV28 and TRBJ1-2; 9 bases agree with TRBD1. V trimming: 4 bases; J trimming: 2 bases; junction bases outside the gene matches: 2. Germline CDR1 MDHEN, CDR2 SYDVKM. The CDR3 loop spans 14 amino acids.

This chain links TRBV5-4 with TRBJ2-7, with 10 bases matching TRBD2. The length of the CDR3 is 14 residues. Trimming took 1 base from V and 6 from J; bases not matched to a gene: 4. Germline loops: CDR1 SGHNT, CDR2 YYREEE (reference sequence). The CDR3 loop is CASSLLAGAREQYF. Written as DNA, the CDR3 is TGTGCCAGCAGCTTGCTAGCGGGAGCCCGCGAGCAGTACTTC.

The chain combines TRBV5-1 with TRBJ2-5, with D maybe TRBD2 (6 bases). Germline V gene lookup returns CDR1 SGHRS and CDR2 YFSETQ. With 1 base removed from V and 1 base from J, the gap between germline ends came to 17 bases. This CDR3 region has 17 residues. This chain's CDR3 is CASSLSKQLALQETQYF. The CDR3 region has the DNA TGCGCCAGCAGCTTGAGTAAGCAACTAGCCCTCCAAGAGACCCAGTACTTC.

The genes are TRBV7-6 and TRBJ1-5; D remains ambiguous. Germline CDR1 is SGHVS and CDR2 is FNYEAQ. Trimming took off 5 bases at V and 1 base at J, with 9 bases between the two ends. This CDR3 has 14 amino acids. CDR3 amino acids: CASSARGSNQPQHF. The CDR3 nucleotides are TGTGCCAGCAGCGCGCGGGGAAGCAATCAGCCCCAGCATTTT.

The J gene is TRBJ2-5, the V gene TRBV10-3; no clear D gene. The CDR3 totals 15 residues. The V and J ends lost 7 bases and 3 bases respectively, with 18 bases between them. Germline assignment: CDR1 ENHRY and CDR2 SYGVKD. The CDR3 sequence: CAITSSLAREETQYF. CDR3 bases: TGTGCCATCACATCCTCCTTAGCCCGTGAAGAGACCCAGTACTTC.

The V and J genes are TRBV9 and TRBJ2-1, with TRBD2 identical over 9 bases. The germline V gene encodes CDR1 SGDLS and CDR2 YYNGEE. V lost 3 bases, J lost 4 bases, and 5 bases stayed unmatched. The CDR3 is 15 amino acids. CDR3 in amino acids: CASSGTSGPYNEQFF. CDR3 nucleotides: TGTGCCAGCAGCGGAACTAGCGGGCCTTACAATGAGCAGTTCTTC. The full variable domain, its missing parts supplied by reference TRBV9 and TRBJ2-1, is DSGVTQTPKHLITATGQRVTLRCSPRSGDLSVYWYQQSLDQGLQFLIQYYNGEERAKGNILERFSAQQFPDLHSELNLSSLELGDSALYFCASSGTSGPYNEQFFGPGTRLTVL.

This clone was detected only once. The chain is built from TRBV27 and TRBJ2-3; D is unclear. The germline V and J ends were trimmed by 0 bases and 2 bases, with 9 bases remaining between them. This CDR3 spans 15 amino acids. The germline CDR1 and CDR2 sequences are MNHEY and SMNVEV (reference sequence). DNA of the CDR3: TGTGCCAGCAGTTTATCGTCACACCCCACAGATACGCAGTATTTT. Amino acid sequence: CASSLSSHPTDTQYF.

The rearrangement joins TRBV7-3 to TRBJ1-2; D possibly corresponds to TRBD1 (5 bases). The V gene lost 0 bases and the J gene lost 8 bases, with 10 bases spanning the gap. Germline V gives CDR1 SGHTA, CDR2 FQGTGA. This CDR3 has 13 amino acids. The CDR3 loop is CASSLTSGGGYTF. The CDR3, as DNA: TGTGCCAGCAGCTTAACGAGTGGGGGGGGCTACACCTTC.

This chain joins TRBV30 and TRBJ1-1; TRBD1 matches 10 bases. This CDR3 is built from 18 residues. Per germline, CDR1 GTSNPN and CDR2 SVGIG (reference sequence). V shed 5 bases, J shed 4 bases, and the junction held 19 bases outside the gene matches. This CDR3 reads CAWVPFWGQGKPGTEAFF. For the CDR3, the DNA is TGTGCCTGGGTCCCCTTTTGGGGACAGGGGAAGCCTGGCACTGAAGCTTTCTTT. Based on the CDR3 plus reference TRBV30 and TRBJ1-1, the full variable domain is SQTIHQWPATLVQPVGSPLSLECTVEGTSNPNLYWYRQAAGRGLQLLFYSVGIGQISSEVPQNLSASRPQDRQFILSSKKLLLSDSGFYLCAWVPFWGQGKPGTEAFFGQGTRLTVV.